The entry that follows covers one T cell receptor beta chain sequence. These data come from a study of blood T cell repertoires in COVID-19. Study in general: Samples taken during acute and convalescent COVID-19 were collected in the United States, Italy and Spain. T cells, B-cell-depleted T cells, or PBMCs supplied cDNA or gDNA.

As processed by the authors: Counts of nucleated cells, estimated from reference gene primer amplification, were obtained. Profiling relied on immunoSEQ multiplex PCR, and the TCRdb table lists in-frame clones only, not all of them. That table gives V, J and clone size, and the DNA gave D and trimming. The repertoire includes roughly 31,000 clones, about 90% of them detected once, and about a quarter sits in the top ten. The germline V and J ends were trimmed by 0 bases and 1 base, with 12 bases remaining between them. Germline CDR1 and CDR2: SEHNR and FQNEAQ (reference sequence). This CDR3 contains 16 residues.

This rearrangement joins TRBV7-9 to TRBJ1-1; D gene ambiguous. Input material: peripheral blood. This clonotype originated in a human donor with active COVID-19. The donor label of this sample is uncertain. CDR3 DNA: TGTGCCAGCAGCTTAGCTATATCTACTTCGAACACTGAAGCTTTCTTT. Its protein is CASSLAISTSNTEAFF.